This TCR beta chain was obtained from a study of tumour-infiltrating T cells in Burkitt lymphoma. This clone came up a few times. Produced via immunoSEQ multiplex PCR; TCRdb's table is partial and in-frame only. Here the sample spans roughly 7,200 clones, roughly 15% being singletons. Trimming took 0 bases from V and 8 from J, leaving 12 bases between them. The germline V gene has CDR1 SGHRS and CDR2 YFSETQ. This CDR3 has 14 amino acids. The sample taken for sequencing was tumor tissue. The V gene is TRBV5-1, the J gene TRBJ2-4; D assignment may be TRBD1 or TRBD2 (5 bases each). This clonotype was sampled from a human donor with diffuse large B-cell lymphoma. The CDR3 DNA reads as TGCGCCAGCAGCTTGGCAGGGAAGGAGGACATTCAGTACTTC. This codes for CASSLAGKEDIQYF. The variable domain in full, completed from reference TRBV5-1 and TRBJ2-4, reads KAGVTQTPRYLIKTRGQQVTLSCSPISGHRSVSWYQQTPGQGLQFLFEYFSETQRNKGNFPGRFSGRQFSNSRSEMNVSTLELGDSALYLCASSLAGKEDIQYFGAGTRLSVL.